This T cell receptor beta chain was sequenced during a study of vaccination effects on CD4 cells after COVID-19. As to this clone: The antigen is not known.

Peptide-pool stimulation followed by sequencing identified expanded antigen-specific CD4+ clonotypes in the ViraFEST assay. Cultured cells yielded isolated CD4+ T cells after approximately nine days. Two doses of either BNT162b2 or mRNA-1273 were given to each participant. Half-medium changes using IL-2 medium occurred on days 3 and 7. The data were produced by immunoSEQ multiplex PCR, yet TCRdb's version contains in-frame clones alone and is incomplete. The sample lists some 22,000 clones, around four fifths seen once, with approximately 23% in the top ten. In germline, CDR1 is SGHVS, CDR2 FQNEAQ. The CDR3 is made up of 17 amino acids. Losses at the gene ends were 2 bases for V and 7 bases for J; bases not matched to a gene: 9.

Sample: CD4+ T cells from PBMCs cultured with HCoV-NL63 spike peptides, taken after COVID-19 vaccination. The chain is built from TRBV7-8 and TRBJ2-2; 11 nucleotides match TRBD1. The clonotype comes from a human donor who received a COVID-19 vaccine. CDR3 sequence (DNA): TGTGCCAGCAGCTTATTCGGACAGGGGGCGCGGATCGGGGAGCTGTTTTTT. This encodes CASSLFGQGARIGELFF.